The sequence of this TCR beta chain was determined in a study of CD8+ T cells in alopecia areata. Following RNA extraction, reverse transcription yielded cDNA that acted as the sequencing template. Profiling relied on immunoSEQ multiplex PCR, and the TCRdb table lists in-frame clones only, not all of them. The repertoire holds 200,000 to 250,000 clones, with under 80% as singletons. In germline, CDR1 is SGHNT, CDR2 YYREEE (reference sequence). The CDR3 is 11 residues long. Trimming pared 6 bases from V and 7 bases from J, leaving 8 bases between. This clone came up a few times. This receptor was taken from a human donor with alopecia areata. The sample consisted of CD4+ T cells sorted from blood, taken at week 0. This chain links TRBV5-4 with TRBJ2-1, with D possibly TRBD2 on 5 matching bases. CDR3 loop: CASNERNEQFF. As DNA, the CDR3 is TGTGCCAGCAACGAGCGGAATGAGCAGTTCTTC.